These T cell receptor beta chains were read from a single sample in a study of cytomegalovirus exposure and HLA in healthy donors. Profiled with immunoSEQ multiplex PCR; TCRdb holds only in-frame clones, not every one. Seen here are some 130,000 clones, about two thirds observed once, and the top ten hold 2.9%. The sample was PBMCs. All receptors derive from a human donor in good health. Both conserved end residues are part of each CDR3. The order of the fields is D gene, V gene, CDR3 length, J gene, clone size, CDR3 protein, CDR3 DNA. A D gene is named only where the DNA matches it firmly. Some rows have no size entry. The others give once, few or many, or a class for an expanded clone.

>TRBD1|TRBV5-4|15|TRBJ1-1|medium-sized
CASSLPGTVNTEAFF
TGTGCCAGCAGCTTGCCTGGGACAGTGAACACTGAAGCTTTCTTT
>.|TRBV14|15|TRBJ2-7|.
CASSQDGQGWYEQYF
TGTGCCAGCAGCCAAGATGGGCAGGGGTGGTACGAGCAGTACTTC
>.|TRBV4-3|14|TRBJ2-7|few
CASSQDRGDYEQYF
TGCGCCAGCAGCCAAGATCGAGGTGACTACGAGCAGTACTTC
>.|TRBV7-9|17|TRBJ1-2|few
CASSSTLARGAAYGYTF
TGTGCCAGCAGCTCCACCTTAGCCAGGGGAGCGGCCTATGGCTACACCTTC
>TRBD1|TRBV6-5|14|TRBJ1-2|few
CASSWGQGARGYTF
TGTGCCAGCAGTTGGGGACAGGGGGCGCGCGGCTACACCTTC
>.|TRBV2|15|TRBJ2-7|.
CASRGLESLGYEQYF
TGTGCCAGCAGGGGACTGGAAAGTTTGGGCTACGAGCAGTACTTC
>TRBD2|TRBV19|18|TRBJ2-2|.
CASSLWTSGSFKTGELFF
TGTGCCAGTAGTCTCTGGACTAGCGGGAGCTTTAAAACCGGGGAGCTGTTTTTT
>TRBD1|TRBV27|14|TRBJ2-5|.
CASSRGHRGETQYF
TGTGCCAGCAGTCGAGGGCACAGGGGCGAGACCCAGTACTTC
>TRBD1|TRBV6-1|14|TRBJ1-2|few
CASLTHRGLLGYTF
TGTGCCAGCCTTACGCACAGGGGATTACTTGGCTACACCTTC
>TRBD1|TRBV7-9|14|TRBJ1-4|.
CASSFGQAGEKLFF
TGTGCCAGCAGCTTTGGACAGGCGGGGGAAAAACTGTTTTTT
>.|TRBV7-8|15|TRBJ1-1|.
CASSVLGRWNTEAFF
TGTGCCAGCAGCGTACTGGGGCGGTGGAACACTGAAGCTTTCTTT
>.|TRBV4-2|15|TRBJ1-1|.
CASSLRGGGGTEAFF
TGTGCCAGCAGCCTACGCGGGGGCGGGGGCACTGAAGCTTTCTTT
>.|TRBV27|13|TRBJ2-7|.
CASSPAVTYEQYF
TGTGCCAGCAGTCCAGCGGTAACCTACGAGCAGTACTTC
>TRBD2|TRBV5-1|14|TRBJ2-1|.
CASSLGTSGDEQFF
TGCGCCAGCAGCTTGGGGACTAGCGGCGATGAGCAGTTCTTC
>TRBD1|TRBV30|14|TRBJ1-4|.
CAWSSTGKSEKLFF
TGTGCCTGGAGTTCGACAGGGAAGAGTGAAAAACTGTTTTTT
>TRBD1|TRBV15|15|TRBJ1-2|.
CATSTGGDSNYGYTF
TGTGCCACCAGCACGGGGGGGGACAGTAACTATGGCTACACCTTC
>TRBD1|TRBV6-5|13|TRBJ1-2|.
CASSELDRGGYTF
TGTGCCAGCAGTGAACTGGACAGGGGAGGCTACACCTTC
>.|TRBV25-1|13|TRBJ2-3|.
CASSEYGTDTQYF
TGTGCCAGCAGTGAATACGGCACAGATACGCAGTATTTT
>TRBD1|TRBV11-3|16|TRBJ2-2|.
CASSPSSAGGGDRLFF
TGTGCCAGCAGCCCCTCCTCGGCAGGTGGTGGGGACAGGTTGTTTTTT
>TRBD1|TRBV7-9|18|TRBJ1-2|.
CASSLLTVATGQGYGYTF
TGTGCCAGCAGCTTGCTTACTGTTGCTACGGGACAGGGTTATGGCTACACCTTC
>TRBD2|TRBV9|17|TRBJ2-3|.
CASSVGDSGGRADTQYF
TGTGCCAGCAGCGTAGGGGATAGCGGGGGTAGGGCAGATACGCAGTATTTT
>.|TRBV28|13|TRBJ1-1|once
CASNTYMNTEAFF
TGTGCCAGCAATACATACATGAACACTGAAGCTTTCTTT